This T cell receptor (beta chain) was profiled in a study of T cells in Graves' hyperthyroidism and ophthalmopathy. RNA transcripts served as the template for amplifying TCR beta CDR3 regions. First-round RT-PCR targeting the TCR CDR3 was performed with the HTBI primer set. TCRdb used MiXCR to reprocess the multiplex PCR reads, holding one entry per CDR3 protein. The sample includes about 350,000 distinct CDR3 sequences, about 15% of them seen just once. This clonotype was seen ten or more times. V was cut by 2 bases and J by 5 bases, with 13 bases left in between. The CDR3 covers 15 residues. Per germline, CDR1 MDHEN and CDR2 SYDVKM. Hyperthyroidism patients were newly diagnosed, had disease duration under 2 months, and were aged 18 to 65 years. Orbital computed tomography and thyroid ultrasound, together with serum TRAb and thyroxine and clinical symptoms, were used for diagnoses.

Material for sequencing was blood. The chain is built from TRBV28 and TRBJ1-5; D may be TRBD1 (5 bases). The TCR sequence derives from a woman aged 25-40 years with Graves' hyperthyroidism. CDR3 nucleotides: TGTGCCAGCAGTTTAGGAGGGGCCAAGTATCAGCCCCAGCATTTT. Protein product: CASSLGGAKYQPQHF. Filled out from reference TRBV28 and TRBJ1-5, the complete variable domain reads DVKVTQSSRYLVKRTGEKVFLECVQDMDHENMFWYRQDPGLGLRLIYFSYDVKMKEKGDIPEGYSVSREKKERFSLILESASTNQTSMYLCASSLGGAKYQPQHFGDGTRLSIL.